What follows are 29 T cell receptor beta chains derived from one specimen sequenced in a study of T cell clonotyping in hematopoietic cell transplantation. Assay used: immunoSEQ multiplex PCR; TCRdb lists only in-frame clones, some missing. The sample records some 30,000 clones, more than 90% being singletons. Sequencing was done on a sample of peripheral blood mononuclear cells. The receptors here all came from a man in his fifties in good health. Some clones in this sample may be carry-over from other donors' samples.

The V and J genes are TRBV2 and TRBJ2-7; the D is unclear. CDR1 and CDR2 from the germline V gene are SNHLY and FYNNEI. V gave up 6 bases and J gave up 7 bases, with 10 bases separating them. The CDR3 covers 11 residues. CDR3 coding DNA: TGTGCCAGCAGGGAAAACTCAGAGCAGTACTTC. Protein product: CASRENSEQYF.

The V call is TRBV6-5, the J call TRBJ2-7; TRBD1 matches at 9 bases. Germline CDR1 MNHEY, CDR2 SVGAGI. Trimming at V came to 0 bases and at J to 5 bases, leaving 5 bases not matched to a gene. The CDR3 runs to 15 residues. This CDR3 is CASSYSPGQGNEQYF. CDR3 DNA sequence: TGTGCCAGCAGTTACTCTCCGGGACAGGGTAACGAGCAGTACTTC.

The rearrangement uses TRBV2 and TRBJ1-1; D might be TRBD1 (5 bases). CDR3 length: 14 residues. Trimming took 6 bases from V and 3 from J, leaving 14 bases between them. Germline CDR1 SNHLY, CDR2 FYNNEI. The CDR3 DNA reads TGTGCCAGCAGCAAAACCGGGACGGACACTGAAGCTTTCTTT. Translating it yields CASSKTGTDTEAFF.

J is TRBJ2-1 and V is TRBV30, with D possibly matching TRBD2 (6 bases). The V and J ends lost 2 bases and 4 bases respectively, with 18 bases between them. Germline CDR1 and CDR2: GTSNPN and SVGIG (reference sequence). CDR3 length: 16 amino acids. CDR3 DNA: TGTGCCTGGAGTTCGATGGCGGAGGGGTTTTACAATGAGCAGTTCTTC. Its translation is CAWSSMAEGFYNEQFF.

The CDR3 DNA reads TGTGCCAGCAGTTTCTCGGCCTCGGGGTCCTACGAGCAGTACTTC. It is translated as CASSFSASGSYEQYF. The chain combines TRBV6-6 with TRBJ2-7; perhaps TRBD2 as D (5 bases). The CDR3 consists of 15 residues. Germline V gives CDR1 MNHNY, CDR2 SVGAGI (reference sequence). V lost 4 bases to trimming and J lost 1 base, with 14 bases between them.

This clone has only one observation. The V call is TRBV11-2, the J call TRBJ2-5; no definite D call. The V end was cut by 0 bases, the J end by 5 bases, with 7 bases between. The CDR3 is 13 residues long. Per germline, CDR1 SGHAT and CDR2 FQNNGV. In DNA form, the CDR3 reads TGTGCCAGCAGCTTAGAGCAAGGGGAGACCCAGTACTTC. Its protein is CASSLEQGETQYF.

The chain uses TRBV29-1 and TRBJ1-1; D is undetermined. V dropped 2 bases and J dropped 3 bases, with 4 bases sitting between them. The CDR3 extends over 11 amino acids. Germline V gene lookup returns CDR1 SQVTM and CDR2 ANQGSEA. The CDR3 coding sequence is TGCAGCGTTGAAACGGACACTGAAGCTTTCTTT. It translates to CSVETDTEAFF. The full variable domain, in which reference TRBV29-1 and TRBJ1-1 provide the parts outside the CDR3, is SAVISQKPSRDICQRGTSLTIQCQVDSQVTMMFWYRQQPGQSLTLIATANQGSEATYESGFVIDKFPISRPNLTFSTLTVSNMSPEDSSIYLCSVETDTEAFFGQGTRLTVV.

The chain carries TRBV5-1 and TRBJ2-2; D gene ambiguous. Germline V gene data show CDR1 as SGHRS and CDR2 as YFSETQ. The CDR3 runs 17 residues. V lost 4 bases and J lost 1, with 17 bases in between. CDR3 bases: TGCGCCAGCAGCAACCTCAGGCTGGAACTGAACACCGGGGAGCTGTTTTTT. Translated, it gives CASSNLRLELNTGELFF.

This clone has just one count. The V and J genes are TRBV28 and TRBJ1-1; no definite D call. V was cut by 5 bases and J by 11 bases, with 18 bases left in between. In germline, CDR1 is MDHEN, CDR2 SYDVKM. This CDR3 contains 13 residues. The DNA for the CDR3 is TGTGCCAGCAGTCCCACGGCAGCCGGTGTGGCTTTCTTT. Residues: CASSPTAAGVAFF.

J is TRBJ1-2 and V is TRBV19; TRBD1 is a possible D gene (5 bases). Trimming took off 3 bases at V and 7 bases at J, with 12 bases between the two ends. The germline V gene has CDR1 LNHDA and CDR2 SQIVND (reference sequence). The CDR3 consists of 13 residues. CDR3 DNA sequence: TGTGCCAGTAGTATCGGGACTGGTAGTGGCTACACCTTC. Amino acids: CASSIGTGSGYTF.

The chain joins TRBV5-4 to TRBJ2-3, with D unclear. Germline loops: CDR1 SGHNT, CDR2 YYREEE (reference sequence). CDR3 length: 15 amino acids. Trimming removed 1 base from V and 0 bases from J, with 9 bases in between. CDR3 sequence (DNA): TGTGCCAGCAGCTTGAACACCATTAGCACAGATACGCAGTATTTT. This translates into CASSLNTISTDTQYF.

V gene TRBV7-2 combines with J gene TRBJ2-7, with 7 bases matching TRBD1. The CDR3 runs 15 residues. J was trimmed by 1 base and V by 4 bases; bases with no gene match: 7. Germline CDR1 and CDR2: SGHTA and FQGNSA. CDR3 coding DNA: TGTGCCAGCAGCTCGCGAACAGGGGCTTCCTACGAGCAGTACTTC. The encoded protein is CASSSRTGASYEQYF.

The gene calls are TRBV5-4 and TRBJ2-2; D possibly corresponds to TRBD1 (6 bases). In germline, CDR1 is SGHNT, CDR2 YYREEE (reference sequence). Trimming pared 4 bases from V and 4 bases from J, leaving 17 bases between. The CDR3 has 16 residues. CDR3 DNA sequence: TGTGCCAGCAGCAACCGGATGGGGACACTCACCGGGGAGCTGTTTTTT. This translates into CASSNRMGTLTGELFF.

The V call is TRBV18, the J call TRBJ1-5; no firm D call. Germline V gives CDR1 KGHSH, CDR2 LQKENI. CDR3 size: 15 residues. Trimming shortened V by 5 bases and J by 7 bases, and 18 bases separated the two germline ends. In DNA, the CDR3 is TGTGCCAGCTCAGAACAAACGATGAATAAACAGCCCCAGCATTTT. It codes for CASSEQTMNKQPQHF.

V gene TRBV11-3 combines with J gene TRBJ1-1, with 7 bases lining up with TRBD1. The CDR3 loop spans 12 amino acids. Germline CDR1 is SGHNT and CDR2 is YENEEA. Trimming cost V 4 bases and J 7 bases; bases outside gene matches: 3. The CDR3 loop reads CASSSRDSEAFF. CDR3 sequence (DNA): TGTGCCAGCAGCTCCCGGGACAGTGAAGCTTTCTTT.

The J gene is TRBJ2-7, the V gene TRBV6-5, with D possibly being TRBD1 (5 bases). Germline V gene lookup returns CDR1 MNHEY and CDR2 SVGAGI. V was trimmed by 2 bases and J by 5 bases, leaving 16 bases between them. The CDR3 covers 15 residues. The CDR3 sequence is CASSYVTGRSDEQYF. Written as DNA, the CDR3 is TGTGCCAGCAGTTACGTTACAGGACGGAGTGACGAGCAGTACTTC.

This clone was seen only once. The DNA of the CDR3 is TGTGCCAGTAGTTTTACAGGGGCTCTACAGCCCCAGCATTTT. Translation gives CASSFTGALQPQHF. The chain links TRBV19 to TRBJ1-5, with TRBD1 identical over 7 bases. Per the germline V gene, CDR1 is LNHDA and CDR2 is SQIVND (reference sequence). With V trimmed by 5 bases and J by 7 bases, 8 bases remained unmatched. The CDR3 has 14 amino acids.

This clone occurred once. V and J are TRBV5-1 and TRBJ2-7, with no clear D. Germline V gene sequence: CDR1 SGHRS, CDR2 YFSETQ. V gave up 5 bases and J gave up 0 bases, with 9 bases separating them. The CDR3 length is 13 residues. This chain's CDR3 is CASSSSSSYEQYF. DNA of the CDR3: TGCGCCAGCAGTTCTAGTAGCTCCTACGAGCAGTACTTC.

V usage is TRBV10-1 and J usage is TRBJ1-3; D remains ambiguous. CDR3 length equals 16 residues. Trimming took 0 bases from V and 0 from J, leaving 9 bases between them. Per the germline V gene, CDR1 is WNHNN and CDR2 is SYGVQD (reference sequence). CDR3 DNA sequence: TGCGCCAGCAGTGAGTCGTTGCCTGCCTCTGGAAACACCATATATTTT. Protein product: CASSESLPASGNTIYF.

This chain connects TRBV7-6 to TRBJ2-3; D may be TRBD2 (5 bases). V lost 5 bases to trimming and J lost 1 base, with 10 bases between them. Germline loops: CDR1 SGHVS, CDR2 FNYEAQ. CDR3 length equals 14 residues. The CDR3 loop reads CASSPLGRTDTQYF. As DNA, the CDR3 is TGTGCCAGCAGCCCACTAGGGCGCACAGATACGCAGTATTTT.

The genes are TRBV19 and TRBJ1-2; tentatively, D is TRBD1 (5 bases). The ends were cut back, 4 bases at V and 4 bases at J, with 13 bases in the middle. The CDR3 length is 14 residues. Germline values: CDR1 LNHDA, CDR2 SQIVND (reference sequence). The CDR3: CASSNPGLSYGYTF. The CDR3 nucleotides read TGTGCCAGTAGTAACCCGGGACTGAGCTATGGCTACACCTTC.

CDR3 amino acids: CASSIDRGGSEAFF. CDR3 nucleotides: TGTGCCAGTAGCATCGACAGGGGTGGATCTGAAGCTTTCTTT. This chain joins TRBV19 and TRBJ1-1; 8 nucleotides align to TRBD1. The V segment lost 6 bases and the J segment 6 bases; nucleotides outside the gene matches: 9. The CDR3 covers 14 residues. Per the germline V gene, CDR1 is LNHDA and CDR2 is SQIVND (reference sequence).

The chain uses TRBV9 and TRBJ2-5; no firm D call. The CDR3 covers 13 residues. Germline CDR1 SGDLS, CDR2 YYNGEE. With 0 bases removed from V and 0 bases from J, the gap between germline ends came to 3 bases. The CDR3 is CASSVGHQETQYF. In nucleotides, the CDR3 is TGTGCCAGCAGCGTAGGCCACCAAGAGACCCAGTACTTC.

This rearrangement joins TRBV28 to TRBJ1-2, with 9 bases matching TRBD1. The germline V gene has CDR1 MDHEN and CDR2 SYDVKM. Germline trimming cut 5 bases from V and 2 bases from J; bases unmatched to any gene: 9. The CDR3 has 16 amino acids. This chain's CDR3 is CASSQPRQGGNYGYTF. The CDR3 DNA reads TGTGCCAGCAGTCAACCTAGACAGGGGGGGAACTATGGCTACACCTTC.

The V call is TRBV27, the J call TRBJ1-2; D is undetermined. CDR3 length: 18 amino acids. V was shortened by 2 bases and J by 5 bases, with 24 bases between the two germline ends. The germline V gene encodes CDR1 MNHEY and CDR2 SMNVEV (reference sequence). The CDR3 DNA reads TGTGCCAGCAGTTTAGGCTGGGCGGGCCCCGACGGTATTTATGGCTACACCTTC. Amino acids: CASSLGWAGPDGIYGYTF.

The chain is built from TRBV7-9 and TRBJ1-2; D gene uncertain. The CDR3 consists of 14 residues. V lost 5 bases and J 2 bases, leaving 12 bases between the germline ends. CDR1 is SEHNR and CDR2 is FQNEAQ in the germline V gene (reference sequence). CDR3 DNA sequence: TGTGCCAGCAGCCCATCCGCTGTGAACTATGGCTACACCTTC. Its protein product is CASSPSAVNYGYTF.

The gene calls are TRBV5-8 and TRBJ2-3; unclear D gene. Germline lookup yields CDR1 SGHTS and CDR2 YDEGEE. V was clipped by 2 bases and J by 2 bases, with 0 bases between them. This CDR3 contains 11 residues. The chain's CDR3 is CASSFTDTQYF. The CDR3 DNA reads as TGTGCCAGCAGCTTCACAGATACGCAGTATTTT.

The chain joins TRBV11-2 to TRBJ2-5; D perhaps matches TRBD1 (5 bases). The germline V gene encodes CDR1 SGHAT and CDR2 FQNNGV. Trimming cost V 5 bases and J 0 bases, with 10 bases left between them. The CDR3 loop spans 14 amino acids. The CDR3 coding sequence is TGTGCCAGCAGCCGGACAAGCTACCAAGAGACCCAGTACTTC. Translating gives CASSRTSYQETQYF.

The CDR3 region has the DNA TGTGCCAGCAGCATCGGTGCCAGGGAGACCCAGTACTTC. This translates into CASSIGARETQYF. The chain links TRBV7-8 to TRBJ2-5, with D unresolved. Looked up from germline, CDR1 is SGHVS and CDR2 is FQNEAQ. Trimming removed 5 bases at V and 5 bases at J, with 12 bases between. CDR3 length: 13 residues.